The 12 T cell receptor beta chains given below trace back to one sample, sequenced in a study of Ad26.COV2.S vaccination and SARS-CoV-2 variants. The repertoire was sequenced with immunoSEQ multiplex PCR; TCRdb's copy has only in-frame clones and lacks some. The sample lists around 300,000 clones; 86% were seen once. Treatment described: some 20 received Ad26.COV2.S at low or high dose, single or two shots; roughly five received placebo; per-sample allocation not given. All samples were drawn on day 63, counting from the first vaccine or placebo injection. The sample was peripheral blood, taken in a trial of Ad26.COV2.S vaccine versus placebo. The receptor source for this set is a person between 18 and 59 years old who received the Ad26.COV2.S COVID-19 vaccine or a placebo.

The chain combines TRBV5-1 with TRBJ1-6; perhaps TRBD1 as D (5 bases). Trimming took off 0 bases at V and 7 bases at J, with 8 bases between the two ends. Germline V gives CDR1 SGHRS, CDR2 YFSETQ. The CDR3 contains 14 residues. The CDR3 reads CASSLDRTNSPLHF. In DNA form, the CDR3 reads TGCGCCAGCAGCTTGGACCGGACAAATTCACCCCTCCACTTT.

This clone was seen a handful of times. The rearrangement uses TRBV6-6 and TRBJ1-4; no clear D gene. V was trimmed by 0 bases and J by 3 bases, leaving 8 bases between them. Per germline, CDR1 MNHNY and CDR2 SVGAGI (reference sequence). CDR3 length equals 15 residues. The DNA of the CDR3 is TGTGCCAGCAGTTACTCGGGGTCGCCTAATGAAAAACTGTTTTTT. Protein: CASSYSGSPNEKLFF.

This sequence joins TRBV27 and TRBJ1-5; D is undetermined. The CDR3 covers 13 residues. The V and J ends lost 2 bases and 3 bases respectively, with 5 bases between them. CDR1 is MNHEY and CDR2 is SMNVEV in the germline V gene (reference sequence). Written as DNA, the CDR3 is TGTGCCAGCAGTTTACACTTCAATCAGCCCCAGCATTTT. This translates into CASSLHFNQPQHF.

The V call is TRBV5-6, the J call TRBJ1-2; the match to TRBD1 covers 8 bases. This CDR3 is 14 amino acids long. Trimming took 4 bases from V and 6 from J; bases not matched to a gene: 8. Per the germline V gene, CDR1 is SGHDT and CDR2 is YYEEEE. CDR3 loop: CASSLGQGAHGYTF. CDR3 DNA: TGTGCCAGCAGCCTAGGGCAGGGGGCCCATGGCTACACCTTC.

The CDR3 spells CASRTGTETDTQYF. CDR3 bases: TGTGCCAGCAGAACCGGGACAGAAACAGATACGCAGTATTTT. The chain combines TRBV2 with TRBJ2-3; 7 bases map to TRBD1. The CDR3 is 14 amino acids. Germline trimming cut 6 bases from V and 3 bases from J; bases unmatched to any gene: 6. The germline gives CDR1 SNHLY, CDR2 FYNNEI.

The chain couples TRBV5-4 to TRBJ2-1; 10 bases are a match to TRBD2. The CDR3 loop spans 14 amino acids. Germline CDR1 is SGHNT and CDR2 is YYREEE (reference sequence). Germline trimming cut 1 base from V and 6 bases from J; bases unmatched to any gene: 1. The CDR3 loop is CASSLRTSGNEQFF. Written as DNA, the CDR3 is TGTGCCAGCAGCTTGAGGACTAGCGGCAATGAGCAGTTCTTC.

The J gene is TRBJ1-1, the V gene TRBV5-4, with D unresolved. The CDR3 loop spans 15 amino acids. The V and J ends lost 0 bases and 0 bases respectively, with 9 bases between them. Germline CDR1 reads SGHNT; CDR2 reads YYREEE (reference sequence). The CDR3 coding sequence is TGTGCCAGCAGCTTGGGACAATCCATGAACACTGAAGCTTTCTTT. Encoded protein: CASSLGQSMNTEAFF.

This clone came up once. The chain has TRBV23-1 and TRBJ2-7; the D is unclear. TRBV23-1 is an ORF for which the function is uncertain. Trimming shortened V by 0 bases and J by 0 bases, and 3 bases separated the two germline ends. The CDR3 sequence is 13 residues long. The CDR3 sequence: CASSQSYSYEQYF. The DNA for the CDR3 is TGCGCCAGCAGTCAATCGTACTCCTACGAGCAGTACTTC.

V and J are TRBV7-2 and TRBJ2-3, with D perhaps TRBD1 (6 bases). The V and J ends lost 5 bases and 1 base respectively, with 10 bases between them. The CDR3 is 14 residues long. Per the germline V gene, CDR1 is SGHTA and CDR2 is FQGNSA. The CDR3 nucleotides read TGTGCCAGCAGCCAAAGACAGGGCACAGATACGCAGTATTTT. Protein sequence: CASSQRQGTDTQYF.

The rearrangement joins TRBV2 to TRBJ1-1; D possibly corresponds to TRBD1 (5 bases). The V gene's germline CDR1 is SNHLY and CDR2 FYNNEI. Trimming took 3 bases from V and 0 from J, leaving 17 bases between them. CDR3 length: 17 residues. The CDR3 DNA sequence: TGTGCCAGCAGTGAGACAGTACCTGGGTCCATGAACACTGAAGCTTTCTTT. Its translation: CASSETVPGSMNTEAFF.

This rearrangement joins TRBV18 to TRBJ1-6; tentative D call: TRBD1 (5 bases). The CDR3 extends over 15 amino acids. Looked up from germline, CDR1 is KGHSH and CDR2 is LQKENI. Trimming took 2 bases from V and 6 from J, leaving 11 bases between them. The CDR3 here is CASSPSDTSNSPLHF. The CDR3 DNA is TGTGCCAGCTCACCATCGGACACTAGTAATTCACCCCTCCACTTT.

This sequence joins TRBV30 and TRBJ2-6; D remains ambiguous. Germline loops: CDR1 GTSNPN, CDR2 SVGIG (reference sequence). Trimming stripped 3 bases from V and 4 bases from J, with 10 bases between. This CDR3 is 14 amino acids long. CDR3 region: CAWRYLRGANVLTF. CDR3 sequence (DNA): TGTGCCTGGAGGTATCTTAGGGGGGCCAACGTCCTGACTTTC.